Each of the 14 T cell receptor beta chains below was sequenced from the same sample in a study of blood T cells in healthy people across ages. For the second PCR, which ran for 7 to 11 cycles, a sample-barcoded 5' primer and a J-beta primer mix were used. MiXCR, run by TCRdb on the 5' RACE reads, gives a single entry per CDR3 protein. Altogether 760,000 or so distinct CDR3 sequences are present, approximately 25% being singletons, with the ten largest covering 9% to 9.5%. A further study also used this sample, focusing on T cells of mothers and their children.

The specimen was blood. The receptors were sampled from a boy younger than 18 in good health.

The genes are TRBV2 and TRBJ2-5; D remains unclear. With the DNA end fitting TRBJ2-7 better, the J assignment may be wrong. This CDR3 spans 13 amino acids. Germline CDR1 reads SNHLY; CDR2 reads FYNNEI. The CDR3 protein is CASRSVSSYEQYF. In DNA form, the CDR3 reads TGTGCCAGCAGGTCCGTTAGCTCCTACGAGCAGTACTTC.

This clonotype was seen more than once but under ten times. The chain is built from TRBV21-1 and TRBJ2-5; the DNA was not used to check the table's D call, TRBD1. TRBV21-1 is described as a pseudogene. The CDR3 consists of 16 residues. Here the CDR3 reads CASSPVPAGALETQYF. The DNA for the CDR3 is TGTGCCAGCAGCCCGGTGCCAGCGGGGGCACTAGAGACCCAGTACTTC.

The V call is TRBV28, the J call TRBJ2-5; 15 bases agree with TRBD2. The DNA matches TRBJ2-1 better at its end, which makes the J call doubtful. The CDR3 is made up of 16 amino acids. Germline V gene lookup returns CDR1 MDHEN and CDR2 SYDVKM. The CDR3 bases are TGTGCCAGCAGTTCCAGGACTAGCGGGAGGGGCGATGAGCAGTTCTTC. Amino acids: CASSSRTSGRGDEQFF.

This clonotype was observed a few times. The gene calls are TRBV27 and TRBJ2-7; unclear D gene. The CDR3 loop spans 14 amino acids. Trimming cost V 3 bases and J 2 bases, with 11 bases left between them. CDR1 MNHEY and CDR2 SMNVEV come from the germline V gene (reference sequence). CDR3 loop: CASSFVAYPYEQYF. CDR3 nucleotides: TGTGCCAGCAGTTTCGTCGCCTACCCCTACGAGCAGTACTTC.

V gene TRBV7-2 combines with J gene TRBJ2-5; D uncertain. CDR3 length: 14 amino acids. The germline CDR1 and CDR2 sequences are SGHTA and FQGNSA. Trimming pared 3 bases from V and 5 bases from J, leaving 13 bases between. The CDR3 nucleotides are TGTGCCAGCAGCTTGGAATGGGGAACGGAGACCCAGTACTTC. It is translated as CASSLEWGTETQYF.

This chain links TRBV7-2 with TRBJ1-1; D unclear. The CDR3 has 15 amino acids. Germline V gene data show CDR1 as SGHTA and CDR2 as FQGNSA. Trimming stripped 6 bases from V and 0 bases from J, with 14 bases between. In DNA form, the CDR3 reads TGTGCCAGCAGTCAAAGCCTTGGGCTGAACACTGAAGCTTTCTTT. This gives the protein CASSQSLGLNTEAFF.

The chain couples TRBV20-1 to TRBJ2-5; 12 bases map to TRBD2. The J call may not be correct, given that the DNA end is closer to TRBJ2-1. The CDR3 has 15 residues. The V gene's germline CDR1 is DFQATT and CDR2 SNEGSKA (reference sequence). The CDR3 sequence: CSATTSSGRGNEQFF. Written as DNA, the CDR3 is TGCAGTGCTACTACGTCTAGCGGGAGGGGCAATGAGCAGTTCTTC.

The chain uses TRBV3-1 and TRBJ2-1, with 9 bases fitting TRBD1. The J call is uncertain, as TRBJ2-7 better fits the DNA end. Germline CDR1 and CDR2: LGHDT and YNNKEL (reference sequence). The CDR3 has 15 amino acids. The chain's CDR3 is CASSRGQGNPYEQYF. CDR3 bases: TGTGCCAGCAGCCGGGGACAGGGTAATCCCTACGAGCAGTACTTC.

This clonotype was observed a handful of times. The CDR3, as DNA: TGTGCCAGCAGCTTAGTTGGGGCCGGGGTCAATGAGCAGTTCTTC. Encoded protein: CASSLVGAGVNEQFF. The genes are TRBV7-9 and TRBJ2-5; perhaps D is TRBD1 or TRBD2 (5 bases each). Judging by the DNA end, TRBJ2-1 fits better; the J call may be wrong. CDR3 size: 15 residues. Germline-derived CDR1 and CDR2 are SEHNR and FQNEAQ (reference sequence).

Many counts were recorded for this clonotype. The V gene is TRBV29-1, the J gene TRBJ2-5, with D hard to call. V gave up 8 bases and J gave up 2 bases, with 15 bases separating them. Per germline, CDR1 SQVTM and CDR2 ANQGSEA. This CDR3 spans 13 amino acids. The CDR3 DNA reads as TGCAGCACGATCCCATGGAGTCAAGAGACCCAGTACTTC. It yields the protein CSTIPWSQETQYF.

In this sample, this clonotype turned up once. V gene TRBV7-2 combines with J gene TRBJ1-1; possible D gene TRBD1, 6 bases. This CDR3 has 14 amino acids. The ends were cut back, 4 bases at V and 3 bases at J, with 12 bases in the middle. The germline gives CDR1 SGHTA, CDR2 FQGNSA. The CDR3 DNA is TGTGCCAGCAGCTGGGGAGGACAGTACACTGAAGCTTTCTTT. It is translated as CASSWGGQYTEAFF.

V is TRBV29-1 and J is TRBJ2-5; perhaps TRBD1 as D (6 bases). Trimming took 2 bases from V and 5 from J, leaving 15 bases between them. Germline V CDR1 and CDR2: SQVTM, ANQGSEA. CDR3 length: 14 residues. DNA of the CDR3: TGCAGCGTTGAAAAAGGGGGTGGTCACGAGACCCAGTACTTC. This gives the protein CSVEKGGGHETQYF.

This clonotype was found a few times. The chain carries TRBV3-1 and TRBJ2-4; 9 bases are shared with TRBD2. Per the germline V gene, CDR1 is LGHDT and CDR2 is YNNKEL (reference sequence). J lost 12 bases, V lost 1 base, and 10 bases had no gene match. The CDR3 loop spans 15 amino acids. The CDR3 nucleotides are TGTGCCAGCAGCCAAGTTGGGCTAGCGGGAAAAGCTCAGTACTTC. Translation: CASSQVGLAGKAQYF.

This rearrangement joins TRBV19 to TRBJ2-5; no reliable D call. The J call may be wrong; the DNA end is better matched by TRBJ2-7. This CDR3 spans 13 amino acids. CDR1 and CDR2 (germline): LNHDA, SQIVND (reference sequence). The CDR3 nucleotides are TGTGCCAGTACCGAAAGGAACAGTTACGAGCAGTACTTC. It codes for CASTERNSYEQYF.